One and the same sample provided the 9 T cell receptor beta chains below, sequenced in a study of blood T cell repertoires in COVID-19. Measured with immunoSEQ multiplex PCR; TCRdb has only the in-frame clones, and not every one. Of 100,000 to 150,000 clones listed, 80% to 90% are singletons. The sample consisted of peripheral blood. These receptors all come from a man between 60 and 75 years old with COVID-19, enrolled during active disease.

This chain links TRBV29-1 with TRBJ1-1, with a tentative D call TRBD1 (5 bases). This CDR3 has 12 amino acids. The germline V and J ends were trimmed by 7 bases and 6 bases, with 15 bases remaining between them. CDR1 and CDR2 from the germline V gene are SQVTM and ANQGSEA. CDR3 region: CSADSGGAEAFF. The CDR3 DNA is TGCAGCGCAGATAGTGGGGGGGCTGAAGCTTTCTTT.

CDR3 bases: TGTGCCAGCAGCCCGGGACTCATGAACACCGGGGAGCTGTTTTTT. Translated, it gives CASSPGLMNTGELFF. V gene TRBV5-6 combines with J gene TRBJ2-2; tentatively, D is TRBD2 (6 bases). CDR1 is SGHDT, CDR2 YYEEEE, per germline. This CDR3 region has 15 residues. V was shortened by 4 bases and J by 1 base, with 11 bases between the two germline ends.

The chain uses TRBV11-2 and TRBJ1-6; the match to TRBD1 covers 9 bases. The CDR3 totals 14 residues. CDR1 and CDR2 (germline): SGHAT, FQNNGV. V dropped 5 bases and J dropped 10; count of bases not matched to a gene: 6. The CDR3 nucleotides read TGTGCCAGCAGCCTGGGGACAGGGACCTCACCCCTCCACTTT. Protein sequence: CASSLGTGTSPLHF.

The chain carries TRBV24-1 and TRBJ2-5; TRBD1 matches at 7 bases. The length of the CDR3 is 16 residues. Germline CDR1 KGHDR, CDR2 SFDVKD. V lost 3 bases to trimming and J lost 2 bases; unmatched junction nucleotides: 8. The CDR3 region has the DNA TGTGCCACCAGTGATCCGACAGGGAATCGGCAAGAGACCCAGTACTTC. Its protein is CATSDPTGNRQETQYF.

This clone was recorded a few times. The gene calls are TRBV28 and TRBJ1-5; 9 nucleotides agree with TRBD1. The CDR3 contains 15 residues. J lost 5 bases, V lost 2 bases, and 4 bases had no gene match. Per the germline V gene, CDR1 is MDHEN and CDR2 is SYDVKM. Here the CDR3 reads CASSLGGQGDQPQHF. The CDR3 DNA sequence: TGTGCCAGCAGTTTAGGGGGACAGGGAGATCAGCCCCAGCATTTT.

Of note for this clone: A junction boundary mismatches the germline segment, possibly from a read error. The same CDR3 can be traced to other DNA sequences in this sample. CDR3 protein: CASRGTNTGELFF. The CDR3 region has the DNA TGTGCCAGCAGGGGCACGAACACCGGGGAGTTGTTTTTT. The rearrangement uses TRBV28 and TRBJ2-2; D perhaps matches TRBD2 (5 bases). This CDR3 region has 13 residues. Germline V CDR1 and CDR2: MDHEN, SYDVKM.

The J gene is TRBJ1-2, the V gene TRBV18, with TRBD1 identical over 12 bases. J gave up 4 bases and V 3 bases, and 9 bases lay outside the gene matches. This CDR3 region has 17 residues. The germline gives CDR1 KGHSH, CDR2 LQKENI. CDR3 sequence (DNA): TGTGCCAGCTCACCGGGACAGGGGGCCCTAAGTAGCTATGGCTACACCTTC. It specifies CASSPGQGALSSYGYTF.

The chain recombines TRBV5-5 with TRBJ2-1, with 13 bases aligning to TRBD2. The V gene's germline CDR1 is SGHKS and CDR2 YYEKEE (reference sequence). V shed 4 bases and J 7 bases; nucleotides not matched to a gene: 17. The CDR3 loop spans 19 amino acids. The CDR3 spells CASSRTIRTSGGLGNEQFF. In DNA form, the CDR3 reads TGTGCCAGCAGCCGAACCATTCGGACTAGCGGGGGATTAGGGAATGAGCAGTTCTTC.

This chain links TRBV28 with TRBJ1-1; no clear D gene. Between the trimmed V and J ends, which lost 5 bases and 6 bases, there was a span of 19 bases. Germline values: CDR1 MDHEN, CDR2 SYDVKM. The CDR3 is 15 residues long. CDR3 region: CASSPHTVRIAEAFF. DNA for the CDR3: TGTGCCAGCAGTCCCCATACAGTTAGGATAGCTGAAGCTTTCTTT.